A selection of T cell receptor beta chains follows, all from one sample in a study of blood T cell repertoires in COVID-19. Here immunoSEQ multiplex PCR was the method, and the copy in TCRdb shows in-frame clones only, minus some. There are under 250,000 clones in the sample; more than 70% occur only once, and less than 3.5% lies in the top ten. Material for sequencing was peripheral blood. Receptors originate from a man aged 50-60 years with active or convalescent COVID-19. Each CDR3 is given with its conserved first and last residue. The D gene is left open where the match is weak. A row's size may be missing; if present it is once, few, many or a size class.

CDR3aa: CASSPDRVANEKLFF
CDR3nt: TGTGCCAGCAGTCCGGACAGGGTGGCTAATGAAAAACTGTTTTTT
v_gene: TRBV28
len: 15
d_gene: TRBD1
abundance: -
j_gene: TRBJ1-4

CDR3aa: CASSQDLREGGYTF
CDR3nt: TGTGCCAGCAGCCAAGATTTGAGGGAAGGCGGCTACACCTTC
v_gene: TRBV3-1/TRBV3-2
len: 14
d_gene: -
abundance: -
j_gene: TRBJ1-2

CDR3aa: CASSGASVYNEQFF
CDR3nt: TGTGCCAGCAGCGGCGCTAGCGTATACAATGAGCAGTTCTTC
v_gene: TRBV9
len: 14
d_gene: -
abundance: -
j_gene: TRBJ2-1

CDR3aa: CSVRRGIDEQYF
CDR3nt: TGCAGCGTGCGAAGGGGGATCGACGAGCAGTACTTC
v_gene: TRBV29-1
len: 12
d_gene: -
abundance: -
j_gene: TRBJ2-7

CDR3aa: CASSQAMSVQVNEQFF
CDR3nt: TGTGCCAGCAGCCAAGCAATGTCGGTACAGGTCAATGAGCAGTTCTTC
v_gene: TRBV3-1/TRBV3-2
len: 16
d_gene: -
abundance: once
j_gene: TRBJ2-1

CDR3aa: CASSLIGQDYEQYF
CDR3nt: TGTGCCAGTAGTCTAATAGGACAGGACTACGAGCAGTACTTC
v_gene: TRBV19
len: 14
d_gene: TRBD1
abundance: -
j_gene: TRBJ2-7

CDR3aa: CASSSDRTIGYTF
CDR3nt: TGTGCCAGCAGCTCGGACAGGACAATCGGCTACACCTTC
v_gene: TRBV7-9
len: 13
d_gene: TRBD1
abundance: -
j_gene: TRBJ1-2

CDR3aa: CASSDIAGESTDTQYF
CDR3nt: TGTGCCAGCAGCGATATAGCGGGAGAAAGCACAGATACGCAGTATTTT
v_gene: TRBV9
len: 16
d_gene: TRBD2
abundance: -
j_gene: TRBJ2-3

CDR3aa: CASSRQGVQPQHF
CDR3nt: TGTGCCAGCAGCCGACAGGGCGTTCAGCCCCAGCATTTT
v_gene: TRBV9
len: 13
d_gene: TRBD1
abundance: -
j_gene: TRBJ1-5

CDR3aa: CASSYSGGATNEKLFF
CDR3nt: TGTGCCAGCAGTTATAGCGGGGGTGCAACTAATGAAAAACTGTTTTTT
v_gene: TRBV6-5
len: 16
d_gene: -
abundance: -
j_gene: TRBJ1-4

CDR3aa: CASSLGDTAYEQYF
CDR3nt: TGCGCCAGCAGCTTGGGGGACACCGCCTACGAGCAGTACTTC
v_gene: TRBV5-1
len: 14
d_gene: -
abundance: -
j_gene: TRBJ2-7

CDR3aa: CASSEYPKDSMGDEQYF
CDR3nt: TGCGCCAGCAGTGAGTATCCGAAGGACAGTATGGGTGACGAGCAGTACTTC
v_gene: TRBV10-1
len: 17
d_gene: -
abundance: -
j_gene: TRBJ2-7

CDR3aa: CASSQQGLANTDTQYF
CDR3nt: TGTGCCAGCAGCCAACAGGGACTAGCGAATACAGATACGCAGTATTTT
v_gene: TRBV3-1/TRBV3-2
len: 16
d_gene: TRBD2
abundance: -
j_gene: TRBJ2-3

CDR3aa: CASSQGRSYEQYF
CDR3nt: TGCGCCAGCAGCCAAGGTCGCTCCTACGAGCAGTACTTC
v_gene: TRBV4-3
len: 13
d_gene: -
abundance: once
j_gene: TRBJ2-7

CDR3aa: CASSPGRREGGNTIYF
CDR3nt: TGCGCCAGCAGCCCTGGACGACGGGAGGGGGGAAACACCATATATTTT
v_gene: TRBV5-1
len: 16
d_gene: -
abundance: -
j_gene: TRBJ1-3

CDR3aa: CASSVGLAPPTDTQYF
CDR3nt: TGTGCCAGCAGCGTAGGGCTAGCGCCACCCACAGATACGCAGTATTTT
v_gene: TRBV9
len: 16
d_gene: -
abundance: -
j_gene: TRBJ2-3

CDR3aa: CASSPRGGPGETQYF
CDR3nt: TGTGCCAGCAGCCCGCGGGGGGGGCCGGGAGAGACCCAGTACTTC
v_gene: TRBV3-1/TRBV3-2
len: 15
d_gene: TRBD2
abundance: -
j_gene: TRBJ2-5

CDR3aa: CASSVGARQYF
CDR3nt: TGTGCCAGCAGCGTGGGGGCTCGGCAGTATTTT
v_gene: TRBV9
len: 11
d_gene: -
abundance: -
j_gene: TRBJ2-3

CDR3aa: CASSWSRDRARKAFF
CDR3nt: TGTGCCAGCAGTTGGTCCCGGGACAGGGCGCGGAAAGCTTTCTTT
v_gene: TRBV6-2/TRBV6-3
len: 15
d_gene: TRBD1
abundance: -
j_gene: TRBJ1-1

CDR3aa: CARSEGQGWGEQYF
CDR3nt: TGTGCCAGAAGCGAGGGACAGGGATGGGGGGAGCAGTACTTC
v_gene: TRBV5-3
len: 14
d_gene: TRBD1
abundance: once
j_gene: TRBJ2-7

CDR3aa: CASSVEGPRSYSGGNTIYF
CDR3nt: TGTGCCAGCAGCGTAGAAGGCCCCAGGTCCTACAGTGGTGGAAACACCATATATTTT
v_gene: TRBV9
len: 19
d_gene: -
abundance: -
j_gene: TRBJ1-3

CDR3aa: CASSLTGWAGETQYF
CDR3nt: TGTGCCAGCAGCTTAACGGGGTGGGCGGGGGAGACCCAGTACTTC
v_gene: TRBV7-2
len: 15
d_gene: -
abundance: -
j_gene: TRBJ2-5

CDR3aa: CASSYMTGAQETQYF
CDR3nt: TGTGCCAGCAGCTATATGACAGGAGCTCAAGAGACCCAGTACTTC
v_gene: TRBV3-1/TRBV3-2
len: 15
d_gene: -
abundance: few
j_gene: TRBJ2-5

CDR3aa: CASSIDPVFSYEQYF
CDR3nt: TGTGCCAGTAGTATAGATCCAGTGTTCTCCTACGAGCAGTACTTC
v_gene: TRBV19
len: 15
d_gene: -
abundance: -
j_gene: TRBJ2-7

CDR3aa: CASSTQGADYGYTF
CDR3nt: TGCGCCAGCAGCACACAGGGGGCGGACTATGGCTACACCTTC
v_gene: TRBV5-1
len: 14
d_gene: TRBD1
abundance: -
j_gene: TRBJ1-2

CDR3aa: CASSGAQGAGNEKLFF
CDR3nt: TGTGCCAGCAGTGGGGCCCAGGGGGCCGGGAATGAAAAACTGTTTTTT
v_gene: TRBV6-1
len: 16
d_gene: TRBD1
abundance: -
j_gene: TRBJ1-4

CDR3aa: CASRRTGDGYIF
CDR3nt: TGTGCCAGCAGGAGGACAGGGGATGGCTACATCTTC
v_gene: TRBV6-5
len: 12
d_gene: TRBD1
abundance: -
j_gene: TRBJ1-2

CDR3aa: CASSYLGVYEQYF
CDR3nt: TGTGCCAGCAGTTACCTCGGGGTCTACGAGCAGTACTTC
v_gene: TRBV6-5
len: 13
d_gene: -
abundance: once
j_gene: TRBJ2-7

CDR3aa: CATMTMVDRDYGYTF
CDR3nt: TGTGCCACCATGACTATGGTGGACAGGGACTATGGCTACACCTTC
v_gene: TRBV28
len: 15
d_gene: TRBD1
abundance: -
j_gene: TRBJ1-2

CDR3aa: CASSLAGNGETQYF
CDR3nt: TGTGCCAGCAGTTTAGCGGGAAACGGGGAGACCCAGTACTTC
v_gene: TRBV27
len: 14
d_gene: -
abundance: -
j_gene: TRBJ2-5

CDR3aa: CASSEQGQGYHEQYF
CDR3nt: TGTGCCAGCAGTGAACAAGGACAGGGGTACCACGAGCAGTACTTC
v_gene: TRBV2
len: 15
d_gene: TRBD1
abundance: -
j_gene: TRBJ2-7

CDR3aa: CASSMTNTDTQYF
CDR3nt: TGTGCCAGTAGTATGACTAACACAGATACGCAGTATTTT
v_gene: TRBV19
len: 13
d_gene: -
abundance: -
j_gene: TRBJ2-3

CDR3aa: CASSQAPRGYGYTF
CDR3nt: TGCGCCAGCAGCCAAGCCCCCAGGGGTTATGGCTACACCTTC
v_gene: TRBV4-1
len: 14
d_gene: -
abundance: -
j_gene: TRBJ1-2

CDR3aa: CASSGGTGSPGQPQHF
CDR3nt: TGTGCCAGCAGTGGTGGAACAGGGAGCCCCGGTCAGCCCCAGCATTTT
v_gene: TRBV28
len: 16
d_gene: -
abundance: -
j_gene: TRBJ1-5

CDR3aa: CASRNEIGEQYF
CDR3nt: TGTGCCAGCAGGAACGAGATCGGCGAGCAGTACTTC
v_gene: TRBV6-5
len: 12
d_gene: -
abundance: -
j_gene: TRBJ2-7

CDR3aa: CATSDPRHPNQPQHF
CDR3nt: TGTGCCACCAGTGACCCGAGACACCCCAATCAGCCCCAGCATTTT
v_gene: TRBV24-1
len: 15
d_gene: -
abundance: few
j_gene: TRBJ1-5

CDR3aa: CASSPRQAPYGYTF
CDR3nt: TGTGCCAGCAGTCCACGACAGGCCCCCTATGGCTACACCTTC
v_gene: TRBV27
len: 14
d_gene: -
abundance: -
j_gene: TRBJ1-2

CDR3aa: CASSLVLAGGAGELFF
CDR3nt: TGCGCCAGCAGCTTGGTTCTAGCGGGAGGTGCCGGGGAGCTGTTTTTT
v_gene: TRBV5-1
len: 16
d_gene: TRBD2
abundance: -
j_gene: TRBJ2-2